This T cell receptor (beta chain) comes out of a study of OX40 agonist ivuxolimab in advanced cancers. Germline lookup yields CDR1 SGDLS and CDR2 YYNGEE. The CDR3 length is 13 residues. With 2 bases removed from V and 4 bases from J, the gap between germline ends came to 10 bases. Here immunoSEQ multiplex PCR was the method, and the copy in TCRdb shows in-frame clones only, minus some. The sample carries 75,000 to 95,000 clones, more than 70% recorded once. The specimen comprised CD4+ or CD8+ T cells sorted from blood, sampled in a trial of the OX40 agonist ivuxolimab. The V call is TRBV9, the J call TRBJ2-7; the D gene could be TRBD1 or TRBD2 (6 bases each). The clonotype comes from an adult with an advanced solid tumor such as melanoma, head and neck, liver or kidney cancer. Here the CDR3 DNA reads TGTGCCAGCAGCGTGGGGGGCCGATACGAGCAGTACTTC. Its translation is CASSVGGRYEQYF. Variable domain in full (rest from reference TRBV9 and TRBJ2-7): DSGVTQTPKHLITATGQRVTLRCSPRSGDLSVYWYQQSLDQGLQFLIQYYNGEERAKGNILERFSAQQFPDLHSELNLSSLELGDSALYFCASSVGGRYEQYFGPGTRLTVT.